Sequencing of this T cell receptor (beta chain) was carried out in a study (TCRdb year 2016). This clonotype was seen a few times. Its specific antigen is unknown. One base away there is no much larger clone; base qualities are not given. Library preparation used RT-PCR. The sequencer listed for this sample is Illumina MiSeq. The public reads were reprocessed in TCRdb via fastp at Q25 and MiXCR, keeping in-frame beta chains. Identical CDR3 proteins give one entry, which carries the most common genes and DNA. This sample lists around 700,000 distinct CDR3 sequences; 11% to 15% were detected once. The top ten clonotypes cover 3.6% of the sample. Taken from the germline V gene, the CDR1 and CDR2 loops are SGHTA and FQGNSA. The cysteine opens and the phenylalanine closes a CDR3 of 14 amino acids. Of the read, only the CDR3 DNA is kept; its 42 bases are in frame from base 1. The V end gives up 5 bases and the J end 8 bases, leaving 7 bases in the junction not matched to a gene.

What was sequenced was memory CD4+ T cells from blood. Recombination connected TRBV7-2 to TRBJ1-1, with 11 central nucleotides matching TRBD1. The sequence was collected from a female donor in good health, serving as a healthy control. This receptor carries the CDR3 CASSLGQGVWEAFF. The bases read TGTGCCAGCAGCCTGGGACAGGGGGTATGGGAAGCTTTCTTT.